The 29 T cell receptor beta chains given below trace back to one sample, sequenced in a study of T cell responses to AZD1222 COVID-19 vaccine. The assay was immunoSEQ multiplex PCR, and TCRdb's table has in-frame clones only and misses some. The top ten clones hold 1.3% to 1.5% of a sample with 150,000 or so clones, 85% to 95% of them seen once. Material: peripheral blood, obtained on day 0 of AZD1222 vaccination. The receptor set was obtained from an adult in good health.

The CDR3 protein is CASSQDGQGDSPLHF. The CDR3 coding sequence is TGCGCCAGCAGCCAAGATGGGCAGGGGGATTCACCCCTCCACTTT. The gene calls are TRBV4-3 and TRBJ1-6, with TRBD1 matching 7 bases. Per germline, CDR1 LGHNA and CDR2 YSLEER. This CDR3 region has 15 residues. V was pared by 0 bases and J by 8 bases, with 4 bases of the junction left unmatched.

The chain joins TRBV19 to TRBJ1-6; possibly TRBD1 for D (5 bases). V was trimmed by 3 bases and J by 6 bases, leaving 18 bases between them. Per germline, CDR1 LNHDA and CDR2 SQIVND (reference sequence). This CDR3 has 17 residues. The CDR3 sequence: CASSIPLQGRGNSPLHF. CDR3 bases: TGTGCCAGTAGTATCCCCCTCCAGGGAAGAGGTAATTCACCCCTCCACTTT.

This chain links TRBV5-1 with TRBJ1-1, with 7 bases matching TRBD1. The V gene's germline CDR1 is SGHRS and CDR2 YFSETQ. V lost 4 bases, J lost 4 bases, and 7 bases stayed unmatched. CDR3 size: 14 residues. The CDR3 is CASSPRGLSTEAFF. CDR3 DNA: TGCGCCAGCAGCCCTAGGGGGCTTTCCACTGAAGCTTTCTTT.

The chain has TRBV5-1 and TRBJ2-7, with D possibly being TRBD1 (6 bases). The CDR3 is 14 residues long. Germline assignment: CDR1 SGHRS and CDR2 YFSETQ. Trimming took off 3 bases at V and 2 bases at J, with 12 bases between the two ends. In DNA, the CDR3 is TGCGCCAGCAGCTCCCAGGGGCGGACCTACGAGCAGTACTTC. Translating it yields CASSSQGRTYEQYF.

The rearrangement joins TRBV5-1 to TRBJ2-1; 7 nucleotides line up with TRBD2. Losses at the gene ends were 3 bases for V and 4 bases for J; bases not matched to a gene: 4. The CDR3 spans 14 residues. Germline CDR1 SGHRS, CDR2 YFSETQ. CDR3 loop: CASSYLAAYNEQFF. The CDR3 DNA reads TGCGCCAGCAGCTATCTAGCGGCTTACAATGAGCAGTTCTTC.

The rearrangement uses TRBV21-1 and TRBJ1-4; the D call in the table, TRBD1, was not verified against the DNA. TRBV21-1 is a known pseudogene. The CDR3 is 21 amino acids. The chain's CDR3 is CASSKEGGPANKRSTNEKLFF. The CDR3 DNA follows: TGTGCCAGCAGCAAAGAAGGGGGACCAGCTAACAAACGGTCAACTAATGAAAAACTGTTTTTT.

The chain couples TRBV7-2 to TRBJ2-2; D might be TRBD2 (6 bases). The CDR3 runs 17 residues. V lost 1 base and J lost 3, with 15 bases in between. CDR1 and CDR2 from the germline V gene are SGHTA and FQGNSA. CDR3 in amino acids: CASSLGSSALHTGELFF. CDR3 coding DNA: TGTGCCAGCAGCTTAGGGTCTAGCGCTCTCCACACCGGGGAGCTGTTTTTT.

This rearrangement joins TRBV7-9 to TRBJ1-5, with TRBD1 as a possible D gene (5 bases). Germline CDR1 reads SEHNR; CDR2 reads FQNEAQ (reference sequence). The ends were cut back, 5 bases at V and 0 bases at J, with 11 bases in the middle. CDR3 length: 15 residues. Here the CDR3 reads CASSRDGNSNQPQHF. The CDR3 DNA reads TGTGCCAGCAGCCGGGACGGTAATAGCAATCAGCCCCAGCATTTT.

The genes are TRBV7-9 and TRBJ1-6; possible D gene TRBD1, 6 bases. Germline CDR1 reads SEHNR; CDR2 reads FQNEAQ (reference sequence). The CDR3 consists of 15 residues. V shed 0 bases and J shed 8 bases, with 11 bases lying between them. The DNA of the CDR3 is TGTGCCAGCAGCTTAGCAGACAGGCGGTATTCACCCCTCCACTTT. Translated: CASSLADRRYSPLHF.

The chain couples TRBV19 to TRBJ2-5; 8 bases map to TRBD2. This CDR3 comprises 16 residues. The ends lost 8 bases at V and 4 bases at J; junction bases unmatched: 15. Germline V gene data show CDR1 as LNHDA and CDR2 as SQIVND (reference sequence). DNA for the CDR3: TGTGCCAGTTCGAACCGTGGCAGCGGGAGAGGAGAGACCCAGTACTTC. Amino acid sequence: CASSNRGSGRGETQYF. Full variable domain (rest looked up from reference TRBV19 and TRBJ2-5): DGGITQSPKYLFRKEGQNVTLSCEQNLNHDAMYWYRQDPGQGLRLIYYSQIVNDFQKGDIAEGYSVSREKKESFPLTVTSAQKNPTAFYLCASSNRGSGRGETQYFGPGTRLLVL.

This clone came up once. The genes are TRBV5-6 and TRBJ1-1, with TRBD1 matching 9 bases. The V gene's germline CDR1 is SGHDT and CDR2 YYEEEE. CDR3 length: 15 residues. After removal of 4 bases from V and 4 bases from J, the junction contained 8 bases not matched to a gene. CDR3 sequence (DNA): TGTGCCAGCAGCCTTCCCGGGACAGGGCTCACTGAAGCTTTCTTT. Its translation: CASSLPGTGLTEAFF.

V and J are TRBV15 and TRBJ1-1; weak D call: TRBD1 (5 bases). Trimming stripped 0 bases from V and 3 bases from J, with 14 bases between. Germline CDR1 is LNHNV and CDR2 is YYDKDF (reference sequence). CDR3 length: 16 residues. CDR3 DNA: TGTGCCACCAGCAGAGATAAGGGGAGCGGGTACACTGAAGCTTTCTTT. It yields the protein CATSRDKGSGYTEAFF.

This clone was counted once. V gene TRBV28 combines with J gene TRBJ1-5; 11 bases map to TRBD1. J gave up 6 bases and V 4 bases, and 11 bases lay outside the gene matches. From germline, CDR1 is MDHEN and CDR2 SYDVKM. The CDR3 runs to 17 residues. CDR3 nucleotides: TGTGCCAGCAGTTATGGTAGGACAGGGGGCGCGGGTCAGCCCCAGCATTTT. It translates to CASSYGRTGGAGQPQHF.

The rearrangement uses TRBV5-1 and TRBJ2-3, with 13 bases that match TRBD2. CDR1 is SGHRS and CDR2 is YFSETQ in the germline V gene. V shed 7 bases, J shed 2 bases, and the junction held 7 bases outside the gene matches. The CDR3 loop spans 16 amino acids. The CDR3 reads CASGAGLAGVTDTQYF. The CDR3 DNA reads TGCGCCAGCGGTGCAGGACTAGCGGGAGTCACAGATACGCAGTATTTT. The full variable domain, completed using reference TRBV5-1 and TRBJ2-3, is KAGVTQTPRYLIKTRGQQVTLSCSPISGHRSVSWYQQTPGQGLQFLFEYFSETQRNKGNFPGRFSGRQFSNSRSEMNVSTLELGDSALYLCASGAGLAGVTDTQYFGPGTRLTVL.

The gene calls are TRBV11-3 and TRBJ2-7, with D unclear. Trimming pared 8 bases from V and 0 bases from J, leaving 11 bases between. The CDR3 runs 13 residues. Germline V CDR1 and CDR2: SGHNT, YENEEA. The CDR3 spells CASAYGSSYEQYF. The DNA of the CDR3 is TGTGCCAGCGCCTATGGATCCTCCTACGAGCAGTACTTC.

In its sample, this clone was seen once. This chain joins TRBV5-1 and TRBJ2-7; D tentatively reads TRBD1 or TRBD2 (6 bases each). The V end was cut by 0 bases, the J end by 6 bases, with 19 bases between. This CDR3 comprises 16 residues. Germline values: CDR1 SGHRS, CDR2 YFSETQ. Here the CDR3 reads CASSLAGSGGKAEQYF. The CDR3 DNA sequence: TGCGCCAGCAGCTTGGCGGGGTCCGGGGGCAAGGCCGAGCAGTACTTC.

The chain has TRBV11-3 and TRBJ2-1; D is undetermined. The V and J ends lost 5 bases and 7 bases respectively, with 12 bases between them. CDR1 is SGHNT, CDR2 YENEEA, per germline. The CDR3 is 13 amino acids. In DNA form, the CDR3 reads TGTGCCAGCAGCCTTGGACGCCCGAATGAGCAGTTCTTC. Translation gives CASSLGRPNEQFF.

The chain joins TRBV9 to TRBJ2-1, with 10 bases that match TRBD2. The CDR3 is made up of 16 amino acids. V trimming: 3 bases; J trimming: 8 bases; junction bases outside the gene matches: 11. The germline gives CDR1 SGDLS, CDR2 YYNGEE. The CDR3 is CASSAPASGSGDEQFF. CDR3 in DNA: TGTGCCAGCAGCGCTCCTGCTAGCGGGAGTGGGGATGAGCAGTTCTTC. Using reference TRBV9 and TRBJ2-1 for the parts outside the CDR3, the full variable domain is DSGVTQTPKHLITATGQRVTLRCSPRSGDLSVYWYQQSLDQGLQFLIQYYNGEERAKGNILERFSAQQFPDLHSELNLSSLELGDSALYFCASSAPASGSGDEQFFGPGTRLTVL.

V is TRBV9 and J is TRBJ2-1, with TRBD1 identical over 7 bases. Germline V gene lookup returns CDR1 SGDLS and CDR2 YYNGEE. The ends lost 2 bases at V and 2 bases at J; junction bases unmatched: 7. The CDR3 is 16 amino acids. In nucleotides, the CDR3 is TGTGCCAGCAGCGTCCAATACAGGGGCCCCTACAATGAGCAGTTCTTC. This gives the protein CASSVQYRGPYNEQFF. Full variable domain (outside the CDR3, taken from reference TRBV9 and TRBJ2-1): DSGVTQTPKHLITATGQRVTLRCSPRSGDLSVYWYQQSLDQGLQFLIQYYNGEERAKGNILERFSAQQFPDLHSELNLSSLELGDSALYFCASSVQYRGPYNEQFFGPGTRLTVL.

The V gene is TRBV29-1, the J gene TRBJ1-1, with D perhaps matching TRBD1 (6 bases). The germline V and J ends were trimmed by 0 bases and 5 bases, with 25 bases remaining between them. The CDR3 is made up of 18 amino acids. The germline V gene has CDR1 SQVTM and CDR2 ANQGSEA. The CDR3 DNA is TGCAGCGTTGAAGATAGGGGGGGGACTTCTTTCCGGCAGACTGAAGCTTTCTTT. Its protein is CSVEDRGGTSFRQTEAFF.

The rearrangement links TRBV30 to TRBJ2-1, with D possibly TRBD1 on 6 matching bases. V shed 4 bases and J shed 2 bases, with 9 bases lying between them. The CDR3 contains 13 residues. CDR1 and CDR2 from the germline V gene are GTSNPN and SVGIG (reference sequence). DNA of the CDR3: TGTGCCTGGAATGAGGGGGCCTACAATGAGCAGTTCTTC. Amino acid sequence: CAWNEGAYNEQFF.

This rearrangement joins TRBV5-1 to TRBJ1-1; 7 bases match TRBD1. V lost 4 bases, J lost 2 bases, and 8 bases stayed unmatched. CDR1 and CDR2 from the germline V gene are SGHRS and YFSETQ. The length of the CDR3 is 15 residues. The CDR3 loop reads CASSGEGTANTEAFF. CDR3 nucleotide sequence: TGCGCCAGCAGCGGGGAGGGGACAGCTAACACTGAAGCTTTCTTT.

This rearrangement joins TRBV27 to TRBJ2-5; TRBD2 matches at 15 bases. Germline V gives CDR1 MNHEY, CDR2 SMNVEV (reference sequence). The ends lost 6 bases at V and 5 bases at J; junction bases unmatched: 10. CDR3 length: 17 amino acids. For the CDR3, the DNA is TGTGCCAGCAGCTCAAAGGGACTAGCGGGGGGTTGGGAGACCCAGTACTTC. Protein: CASSSKGLAGGWETQYF.

The genes are TRBV18 and TRBJ2-1; perhaps TRBD1 as D (6 bases). Trimming took 2 bases from V and 1 from J, leaving 21 bases between them. There are 19 residues in the CDR3. The germline V gene has CDR1 KGHSH and CDR2 LQKENI. CDR3 DNA: TGTGCCAGCTCACCAGGGGGACAAACCCTTGCCGGGTCCTACAATGAGCAGTTCTTC. Protein sequence: CASSPGGQTLAGSYNEQFF.

This clone appeared once. The chain joins TRBV7-9 to TRBJ2-1; 8 nucleotides align to TRBD1. The CDR3 covers 16 residues. CDR1 SEHNR and CDR2 FQNEAQ come from the germline V gene (reference sequence). V shed 3 bases and J 2 bases; nucleotides not matched to a gene: 6. In DNA form, the CDR3 reads TGTGCCAGCAGCTTGACCGGGACAGGAGCCTACAATGAGCAGTTCTTC. Residues: CASSLTGTGAYNEQFF.

The chain links TRBV30 to TRBJ2-3; D is perhaps TRBD1 (5 bases). Germline V gene sequence: CDR1 GTSNPN, CDR2 SVGIG (reference sequence). This CDR3 spans 15 amino acids. Trimming removed 1 base from V and 2 bases from J, with 13 bases in between. The CDR3 sequence: CAWSGGRTNTDTQYF. CDR3 in DNA: TGTGCCTGGAGTGGGGGCAGGACAAACACAGATACGCAGTATTTT.

The gene calls are TRBV6-5 and TRBJ2-7; the D gene could be TRBD1 or TRBD2 (5 bases each). The germline V gene has CDR1 MNHEY and CDR2 SVGAGI. Trimming took off 6 bases at V and 7 bases at J, with 13 bases between the two ends. This CDR3 region has 12 residues. CDR3 bases: TGTGCCAGCAGGGGACCCACACAGGAGCAGTACTTC. This encodes CASRGPTQEQYF.

The V call is TRBV5-8, the J call TRBJ2-7, with a possible D match to TRBD1 (5 bases). Trimming removed 0 bases at V and 10 bases at J, with 11 bases between. Germline values: CDR1 SGHTS, CDR2 YDEGEE. The CDR3 covers 12 residues. CDR3 protein: CASSLVPRAQYF. CDR3 nucleotides: TGTGCCAGCAGCTTGGTTCCCAGGGCCCAGTACTTC.

V and J are TRBV7-2 and TRBJ2-5, with D hard to call. The ends were cut back, 7 bases at V and 2 bases at J, with 11 bases in the middle. This CDR3 is 13 amino acids long. Germline values: CDR1 SGHTA, CDR2 FQGNSA. The CDR3 DNA reads TGTGCCAGCACCGTGATACCGCAAGAGACCCAGTACTTC. Translation: CASTVIPQETQYF.